This T cell receptor beta chain was sequenced in a study of technical replicates of blood from a few donors. Only in-frame clones appear in the TCRdb table, and some are missing; sequencing was by immunoSEQ multiplex PCR. The sample yields about 100,000 clones, roughly 95% seen once. The CDR3 runs 11 residues. Germline CDR1 and CDR2: SQVTM and ANQGSEA. V was cut by 6 bases and J by 6 bases, with 11 bases left in between. This chain joins TRBV29-1 and TRBJ1-2; the D gene is possibly TRBD1 (5 bases). The sequenced sample was T cells isolated from PBMCs. This sequence was found in a human donor in good health. CDR3 sequence: CSVWGAHGYTF. DNA for the CDR3: TGCAGCGTATGGGGCGCCCATGGCTACACCTTC.